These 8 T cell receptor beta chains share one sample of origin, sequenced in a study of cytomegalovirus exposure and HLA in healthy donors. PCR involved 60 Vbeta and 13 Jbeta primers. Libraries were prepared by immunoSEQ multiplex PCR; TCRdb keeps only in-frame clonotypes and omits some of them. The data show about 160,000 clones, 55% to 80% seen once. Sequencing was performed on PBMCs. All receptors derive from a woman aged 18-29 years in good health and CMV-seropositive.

This CDR3 reads CASSLVPTSNNSPLHF. In DNA form, the CDR3 reads TGTGCCAGCAGCTTAGTTCCCACATCCAATAATTCACCCCTCCACTTT. The chain links TRBV7-6 to TRBJ1-6; no definite D call. Trimming removed 1 base from V and 5 bases from J, with 12 bases in between. Germline V gene lookup returns CDR1 SGHVS and CDR2 FNYEAQ. The CDR3 is 16 amino acids.

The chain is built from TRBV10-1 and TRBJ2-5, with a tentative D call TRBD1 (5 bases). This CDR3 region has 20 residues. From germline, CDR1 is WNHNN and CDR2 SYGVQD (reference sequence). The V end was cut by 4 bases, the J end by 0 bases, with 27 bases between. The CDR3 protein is CASSGQDTYSVSRYQETQYF. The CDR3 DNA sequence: TGCGCCAGCAGTGGCCAGGACACTTATTCAGTATCGAGGTACCAAGAGACCCAGTACTTC.

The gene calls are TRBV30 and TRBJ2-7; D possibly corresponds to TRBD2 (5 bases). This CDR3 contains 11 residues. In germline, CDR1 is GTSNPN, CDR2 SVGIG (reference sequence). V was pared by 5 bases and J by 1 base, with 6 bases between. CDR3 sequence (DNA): TGTGCCTGGTCGGGATCCTACGAGCAGTACTTC. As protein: CAWSGSYEQYF.

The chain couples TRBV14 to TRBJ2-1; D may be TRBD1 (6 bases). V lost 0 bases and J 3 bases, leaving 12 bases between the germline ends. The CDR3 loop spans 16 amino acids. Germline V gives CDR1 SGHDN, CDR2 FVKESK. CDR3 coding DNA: TGTGCCAGCAGCCAAGAGTCAGGGGAGCTCTACAATGAGCAGTTCTTC. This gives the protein CASSQESGELYNEQFF.

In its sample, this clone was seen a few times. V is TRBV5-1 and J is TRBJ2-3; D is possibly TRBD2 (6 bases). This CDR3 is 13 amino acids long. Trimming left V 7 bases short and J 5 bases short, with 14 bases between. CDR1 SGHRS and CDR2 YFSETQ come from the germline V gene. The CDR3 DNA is TGCGCCAGCGGATACCGGGACTTAGATACGCAGTATTTT. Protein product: CASGYRDLDTQYF.

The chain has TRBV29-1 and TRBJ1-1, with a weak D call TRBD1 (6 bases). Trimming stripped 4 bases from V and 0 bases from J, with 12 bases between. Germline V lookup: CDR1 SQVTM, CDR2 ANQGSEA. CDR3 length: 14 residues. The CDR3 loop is CSVGRSGVNTEAFF. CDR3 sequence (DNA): TGCAGCGTTGGTAGATCAGGGGTGAACACTGAAGCTTTCTTT. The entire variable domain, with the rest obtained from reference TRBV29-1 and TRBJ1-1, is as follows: SAVISQKPSRDICQRGTSLTIQCQVDSQVTMMFWYRQQPGQSLTLIATANQGSEATYESGFVIDKFPISRPNLTFSTLTVSNMSPEDSSIYLCSVGRSGVNTEAFFGQGTRLTVV.

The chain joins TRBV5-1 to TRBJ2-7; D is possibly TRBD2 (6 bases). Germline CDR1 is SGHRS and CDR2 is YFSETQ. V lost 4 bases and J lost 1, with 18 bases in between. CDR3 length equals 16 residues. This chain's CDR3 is CASSPKFRETSYEQYF. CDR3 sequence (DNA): TGCGCCAGCAGCCCCAAGTTCCGGGAGACTTCCTACGAGCAGTACTTC. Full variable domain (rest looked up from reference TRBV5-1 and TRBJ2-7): KAGVTQTPRYLIKTRGQQVTLSCSPISGHRSVSWYQQTPGQGLQFLFEYFSETQRNKGNFPGRFSGRQFSNSRSEMNVSTLELGDSALYLCASSPKFRETSYEQYFGPGTRLTVT.

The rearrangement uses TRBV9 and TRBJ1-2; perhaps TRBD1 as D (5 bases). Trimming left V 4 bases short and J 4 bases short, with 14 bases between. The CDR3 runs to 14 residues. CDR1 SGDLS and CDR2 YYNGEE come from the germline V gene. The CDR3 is CASSRGDFGYGYTF. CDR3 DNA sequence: TGTGCCAGCAGCCGAGGGGACTTTGGCTATGGCTACACCTTC.